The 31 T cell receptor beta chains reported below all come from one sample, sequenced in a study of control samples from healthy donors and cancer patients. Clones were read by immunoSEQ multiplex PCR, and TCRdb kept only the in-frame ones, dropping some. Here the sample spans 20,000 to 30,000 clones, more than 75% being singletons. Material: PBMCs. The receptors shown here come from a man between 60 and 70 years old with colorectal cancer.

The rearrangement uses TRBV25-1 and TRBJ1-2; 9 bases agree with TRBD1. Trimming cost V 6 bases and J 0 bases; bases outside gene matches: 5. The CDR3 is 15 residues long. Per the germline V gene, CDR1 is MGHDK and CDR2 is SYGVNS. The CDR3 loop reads CASRGGTGPNYGYTF. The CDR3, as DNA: TGTGCCAGCAGGGGGGGGACAGGGCCTAACTATGGCTACACCTTC.

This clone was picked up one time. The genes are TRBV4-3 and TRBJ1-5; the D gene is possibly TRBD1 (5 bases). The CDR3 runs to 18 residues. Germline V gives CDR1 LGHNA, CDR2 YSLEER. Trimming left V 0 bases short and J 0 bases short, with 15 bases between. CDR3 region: CASSQEPGTPNSNQPQHF. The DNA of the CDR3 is TGCGCCAGCAGCCAAGAACCGGGGACTCCAAATAGCAATCAGCCCCAGCATTTT.

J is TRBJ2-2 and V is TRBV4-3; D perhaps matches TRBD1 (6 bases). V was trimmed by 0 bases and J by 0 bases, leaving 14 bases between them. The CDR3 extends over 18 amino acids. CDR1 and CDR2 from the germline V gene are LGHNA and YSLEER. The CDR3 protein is CASSQESQGRANTGELFF. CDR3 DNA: TGCGCCAGCAGCCAAGAGAGCCAGGGGCGGGCGAACACCGGGGAGCTGTTTTTT.

CDR3 nucleotides: TGTGCCAGCGGATTCACAGGGATCGGAGAAGAGACCCAGTACTTC. Translating gives CASGFTGIGEETQYF. This sequence joins TRBV7-9 and TRBJ2-5; maybe TRBD1 (6 bases). V lost 8 bases to trimming and J lost 3 bases, with 19 bases between them. CDR1 is SEHNR, CDR2 FQNEAQ, per germline (reference sequence). The CDR3 has 15 amino acids.

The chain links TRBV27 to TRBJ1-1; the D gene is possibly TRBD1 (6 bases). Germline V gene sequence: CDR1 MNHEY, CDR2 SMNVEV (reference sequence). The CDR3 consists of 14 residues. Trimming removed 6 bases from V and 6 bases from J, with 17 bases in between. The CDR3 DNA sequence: TGTGCCAGCAGCCGGGCGGGGGGCGTGTCTGAAGCTTTCTTT. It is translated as CASSRAGGVSEAFF.

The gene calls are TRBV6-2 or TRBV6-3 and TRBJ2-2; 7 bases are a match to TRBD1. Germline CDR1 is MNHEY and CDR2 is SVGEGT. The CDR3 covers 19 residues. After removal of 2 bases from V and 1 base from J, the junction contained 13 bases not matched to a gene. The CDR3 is CASSYPGQTERGNTGELFF. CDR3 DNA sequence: TGTGCCAGCAGTTACCCGGGACAGACCGAGCGCGGGAACACCGGGGAGCTGTTTTTT.

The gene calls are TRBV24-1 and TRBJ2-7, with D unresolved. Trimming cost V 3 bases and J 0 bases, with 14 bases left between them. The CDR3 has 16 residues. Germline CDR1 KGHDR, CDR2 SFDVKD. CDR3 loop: CATSDPQTESSYEQYF. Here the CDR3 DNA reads TGTGCCACCAGTGATCCCCAGACGGAAAGCTCCTACGAGCAGTACTTC.

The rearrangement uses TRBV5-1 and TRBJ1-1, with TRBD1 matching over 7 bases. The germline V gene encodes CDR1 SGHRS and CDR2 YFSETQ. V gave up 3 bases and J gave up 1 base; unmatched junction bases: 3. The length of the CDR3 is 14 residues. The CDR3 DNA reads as TGCGCCAGCAGCTCCTGGACAGGGAACACTGAAGCTTTCTTT. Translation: CASSSWTGNTEAFF.

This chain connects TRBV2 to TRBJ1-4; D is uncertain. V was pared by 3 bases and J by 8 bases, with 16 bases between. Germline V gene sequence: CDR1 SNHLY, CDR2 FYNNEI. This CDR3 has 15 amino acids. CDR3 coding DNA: TGTGCCAGCAGTGACACAACCACGACGGGCGAAAAACTGTTTTTT. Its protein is CASSDTTTTGEKLFF.

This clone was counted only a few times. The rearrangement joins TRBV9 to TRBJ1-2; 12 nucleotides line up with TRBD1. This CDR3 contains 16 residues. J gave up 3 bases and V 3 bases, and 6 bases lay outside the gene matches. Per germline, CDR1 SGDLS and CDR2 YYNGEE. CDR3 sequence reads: CASSAPGTGGDYGYTF. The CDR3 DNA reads TGTGCCAGCAGCGCACCCGGGACAGGGGGCGACTATGGCTACACCTTC.

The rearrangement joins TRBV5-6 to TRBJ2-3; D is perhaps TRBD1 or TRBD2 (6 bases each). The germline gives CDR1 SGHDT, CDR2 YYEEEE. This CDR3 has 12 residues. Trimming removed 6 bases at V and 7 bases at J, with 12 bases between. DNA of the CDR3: TGTGCCAGCACCTACGGGGGCAATACGCAGTATTTT. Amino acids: CASTYGGNTQYF.

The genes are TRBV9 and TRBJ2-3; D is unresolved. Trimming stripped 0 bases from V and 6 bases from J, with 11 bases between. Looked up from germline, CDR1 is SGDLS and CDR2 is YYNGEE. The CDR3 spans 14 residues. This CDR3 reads CASSVATTSDTQYF. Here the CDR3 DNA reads TGTGCCAGCAGCGTAGCTACGACCTCTGATACGCAGTATTTT. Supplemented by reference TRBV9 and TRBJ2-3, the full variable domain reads DSGVTQTPKHLITATGQRVTLRCSPRSGDLSVYWYQQSLDQGLQFLIQYYNGEERAKGNILERFSAQQFPDLHSELNLSSLELGDSALYFCASSVATTSDTQYFGPGTRLTVL.

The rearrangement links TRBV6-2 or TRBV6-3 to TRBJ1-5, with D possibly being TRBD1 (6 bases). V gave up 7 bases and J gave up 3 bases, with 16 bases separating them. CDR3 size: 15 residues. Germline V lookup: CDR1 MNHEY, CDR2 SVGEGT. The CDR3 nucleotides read TGTGCCAGCACCCCGACAGGAGCGTACAATCAGCCCCAGCATTTT. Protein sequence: CASTPTGAYNQPQHF.

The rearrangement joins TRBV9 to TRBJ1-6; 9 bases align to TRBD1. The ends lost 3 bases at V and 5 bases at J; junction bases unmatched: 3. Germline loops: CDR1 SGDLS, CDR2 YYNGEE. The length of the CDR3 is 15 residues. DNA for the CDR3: TGTGCCAGCAGCGCGCGGGACAGGGATAATTCACCCCTCCACTTT. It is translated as CASSARDRDNSPLHF.

Here the CDR3 DNA reads TGTGCCAGCAGCTTTATGGCGGGCCCGGCGGAGACCCAGTACTTC. It is translated as CASSFMAGPAETQYF. The V and J genes are TRBV7-2 and TRBJ2-5, with D maybe TRBD2 (5 bases). Trimming shortened V by 3 bases and J by 5 bases, and 16 bases separated the two germline ends. Germline V gene sequence: CDR1 SGHTA, CDR2 FQGNSA. There are 15 residues in the CDR3.

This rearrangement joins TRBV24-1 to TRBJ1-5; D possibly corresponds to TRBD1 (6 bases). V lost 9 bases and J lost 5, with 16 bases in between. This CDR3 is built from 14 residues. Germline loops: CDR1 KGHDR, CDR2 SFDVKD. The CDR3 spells CATGTGQWYQPQHF. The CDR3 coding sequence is TGTGCCACCGGGACTGGACAGTGGTATCAGCCCCAGCATTTT.

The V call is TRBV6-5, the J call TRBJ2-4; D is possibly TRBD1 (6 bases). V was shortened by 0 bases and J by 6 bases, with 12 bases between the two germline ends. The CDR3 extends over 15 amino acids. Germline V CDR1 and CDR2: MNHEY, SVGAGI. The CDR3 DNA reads TGTGCCAGCAGTTACTCGTGGCAGGGGCGAAACATTCAGTACTTC. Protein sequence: CASSYSWQGRNIQYF.

CDR3 amino acids: CASSRQGRDQPQHF. In DNA form, the CDR3 reads TGTGCCAGCTCACGGCAGGGAAGGGATCAGCCCCAGCATTTT. The chain links TRBV18 to TRBJ1-5; D perhaps matches TRBD1 (5 bases). CDR3 length equals 14 residues. Trimming stripped 4 bases from V and 5 bases from J, with 12 bases between. Germline loops: CDR1 KGHSH, CDR2 LQKENI.

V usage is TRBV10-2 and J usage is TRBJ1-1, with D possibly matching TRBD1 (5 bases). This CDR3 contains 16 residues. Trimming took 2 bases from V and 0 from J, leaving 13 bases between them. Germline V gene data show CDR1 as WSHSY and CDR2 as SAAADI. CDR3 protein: CASSEGGGRMNTEAFF. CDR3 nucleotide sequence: TGCGCCAGCAGTGAGGGGGGGGGACGGATGAACACTGAAGCTTTCTTT.

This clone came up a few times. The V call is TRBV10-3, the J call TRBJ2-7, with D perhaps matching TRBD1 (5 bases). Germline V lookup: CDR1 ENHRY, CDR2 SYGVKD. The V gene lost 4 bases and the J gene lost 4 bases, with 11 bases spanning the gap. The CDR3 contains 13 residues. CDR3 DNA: TGTGCCATCAGTGCCCAGCCAGGGTACGAGCAGTACGTC. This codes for CAISAQPGYEQYV.

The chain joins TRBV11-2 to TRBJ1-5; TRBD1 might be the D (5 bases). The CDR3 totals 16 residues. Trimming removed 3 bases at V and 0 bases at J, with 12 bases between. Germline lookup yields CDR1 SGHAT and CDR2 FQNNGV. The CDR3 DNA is TGTGCCAGCAGCTTGCGAGGGGACTCTAGCAATCAGCCCCAGCATTTT. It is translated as CASSLRGDSSNQPQHF. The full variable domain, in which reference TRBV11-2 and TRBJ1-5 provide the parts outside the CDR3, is EAGVAQSPRYKIIEKRQSVAFWCNPISGHATLYWYQQILGQGPKLLIQFQNNGVVDDSQLPKDRFSAERLKGVDSTLKIQPAKLEDSAVYLCASSLRGDSSNQPQHFGDGTRLSIL.

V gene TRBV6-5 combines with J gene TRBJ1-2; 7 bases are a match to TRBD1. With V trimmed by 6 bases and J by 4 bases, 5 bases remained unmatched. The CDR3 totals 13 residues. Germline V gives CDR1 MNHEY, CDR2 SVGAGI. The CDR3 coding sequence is TGTGCCAGCAGACCGACAGGGCCCTATGGCTACACCTTC. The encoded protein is CASRPTGPYGYTF.

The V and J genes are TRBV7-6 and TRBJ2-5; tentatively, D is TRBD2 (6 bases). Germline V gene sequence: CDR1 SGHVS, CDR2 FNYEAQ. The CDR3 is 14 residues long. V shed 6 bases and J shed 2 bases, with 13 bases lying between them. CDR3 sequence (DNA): TGTGCCAGCAGTTCTCTAGCGCGTCAAGAGACCCAGTACTTC. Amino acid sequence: CASSSLARQETQYF.

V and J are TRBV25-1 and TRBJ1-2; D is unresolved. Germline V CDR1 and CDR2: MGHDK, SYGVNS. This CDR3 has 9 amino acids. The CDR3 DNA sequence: TGTATCGGGCCCTATGGCTACACCTTC. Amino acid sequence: CIGPYGYTF.

The CDR3 region is CASSSPLGAKNIQYF. The CDR3 bases are TGTGCCAGCAGCTCCCCCCTGGGGGCCAAAAACATTCAGTACTTC. V gene TRBV5-6 combines with J gene TRBJ2-4; D remains ambiguous. The CDR3 runs 15 residues. The germline gives CDR1 SGHDT, CDR2 YYEEEE. V was clipped by 3 bases and J by 1 base, with 11 bases between them.

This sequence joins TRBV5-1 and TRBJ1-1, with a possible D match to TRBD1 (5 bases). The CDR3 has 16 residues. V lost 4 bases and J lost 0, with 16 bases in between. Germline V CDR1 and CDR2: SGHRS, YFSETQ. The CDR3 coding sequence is TGCGCCAGCAGCCCCTCACCCCGGGACTTGAACACTGAAGCTTTCTTT. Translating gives CASSPSPRDLNTEAFF.

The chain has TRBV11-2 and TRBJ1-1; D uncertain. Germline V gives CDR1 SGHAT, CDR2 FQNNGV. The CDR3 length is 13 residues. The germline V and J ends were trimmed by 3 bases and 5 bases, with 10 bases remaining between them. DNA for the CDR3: TGTGCCAGCAGCTTTTCGCAGTGGACTGAAGCTTTCTTT. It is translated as CASSFSQWTEAFF.

The CDR3 spells CASSPRSFLSTDTQYF. The CDR3 region has the DNA TGTGCCAGCAGCCCGCGATCCTTCCTTAGCACAGATACGCAGTATTTT. The chain is built from TRBV7-2 and TRBJ2-3; D is ambiguous. V was pared by 5 bases and J by 0 bases, with 15 bases between. CDR3 length equals 16 residues. Germline-derived CDR1 and CDR2 are SGHTA and FQGNSA.

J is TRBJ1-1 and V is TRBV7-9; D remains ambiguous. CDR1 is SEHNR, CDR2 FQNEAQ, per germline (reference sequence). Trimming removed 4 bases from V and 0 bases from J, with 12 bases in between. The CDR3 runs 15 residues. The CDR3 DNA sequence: TGTGCCAGCAGCTCCGGACGGGCAGTGAACACTGAAGCTTTCTTT. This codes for CASSSGRAVNTEAFF. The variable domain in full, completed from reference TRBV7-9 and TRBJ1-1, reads DTGVSQNPRHKITKRGQNVTFRCDPISEHNRLYWYRQTLGQGPEFLTYFQNEAQLEKSRLLSDRFSAERPKGSFSTLEIQRTEQGDSAMYLCASSSGRAVNTEAFFGQGTRLTVV.

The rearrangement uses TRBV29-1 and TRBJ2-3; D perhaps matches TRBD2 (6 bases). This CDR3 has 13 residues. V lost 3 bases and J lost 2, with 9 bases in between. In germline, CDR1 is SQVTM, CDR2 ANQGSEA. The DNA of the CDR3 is TGCAGCGTTGATCGGGGGAACACAGATACGCAGTATTTT. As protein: CSVDRGNTDTQYF.

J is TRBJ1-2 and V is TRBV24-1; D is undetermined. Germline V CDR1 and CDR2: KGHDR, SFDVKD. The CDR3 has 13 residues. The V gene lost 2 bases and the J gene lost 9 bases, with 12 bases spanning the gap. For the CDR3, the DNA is TGTGCCACCAGTGATTCTAAGATCCTGAGCTACACCTTC. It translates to CATSDSKILSYTF.